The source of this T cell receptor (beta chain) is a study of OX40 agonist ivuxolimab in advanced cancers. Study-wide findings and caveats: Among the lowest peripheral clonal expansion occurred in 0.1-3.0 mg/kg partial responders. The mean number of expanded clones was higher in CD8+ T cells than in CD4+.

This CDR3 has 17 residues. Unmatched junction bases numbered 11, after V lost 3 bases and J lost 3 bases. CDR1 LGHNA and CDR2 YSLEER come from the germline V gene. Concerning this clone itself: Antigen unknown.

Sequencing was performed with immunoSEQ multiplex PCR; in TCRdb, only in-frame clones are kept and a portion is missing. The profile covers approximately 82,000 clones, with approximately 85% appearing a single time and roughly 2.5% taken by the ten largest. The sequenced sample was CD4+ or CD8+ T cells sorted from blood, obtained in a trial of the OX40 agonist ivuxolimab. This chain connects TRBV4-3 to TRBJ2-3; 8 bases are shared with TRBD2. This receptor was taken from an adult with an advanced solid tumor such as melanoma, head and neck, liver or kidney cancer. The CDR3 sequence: CASSHEGRGGLTDTQYF. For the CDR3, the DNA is TGCGCCAGCAGCCACGAGGGACGGGGGGGCTTAACAGATACGCAGTATTTT.